Listed below are T cell receptor beta chains from one sample, sequenced in a study of cytomegalovirus exposure and HLA in healthy donors. Profiling relied on immunoSEQ multiplex PCR, and the TCRdb table lists in-frame clones only, not all of them. Counted here are roughly 110,000 clones, roughly 74% occurring once; the ten biggest clones make up 2.5%. Sequencing used PBMCs. These receptors were collected from a man aged 40-50 years in good health and CMV-seronegative. Both conserved end residues are part of each CDR3. Clone size appears in some rows only: once, few, many, or a class for an expanded clone.

TRBV7-2,.,TRBJ2-7,CASSLAPGAPYEQYF
TRBV2,.,TRBJ2-7,CASSDNLLTNSEQYF
TRBV6-5,few,TRBJ1-1,CASSPYKRGTEAFF
TRBV19,.,TRBJ2-4,CASSMRIPKNIQYF
TRBV7-9,.,TRBJ2-3,CASSSSGGWDTQYF
TRBV2,.,TRBJ1-1,CASSVQGDTEAFF
TRBV2,few,TRBJ2-1,CASGDNEQFF
TRBV19,.,TRBJ2-5,CASSTAWTGTSGGRQETQYF
TRBV4-1,.,TRBJ2-3,CASSLAPGRDTQYF
TRBV9,.,TRBJ2-2,CASSATSGGFTGELFF
TRBV10-2,.,TRBJ1-1,CASSAPGGTEAFF
TRBV6-5,.,TRBJ1-1,CASSYRTTKRNTEAFF
TRBV2,few,TRBJ1-1,CASSVGHNMNTEAFF
TRBV5-5,few,TRBJ1-2,CASSLAPGQYGYTF
TRBV6-6,.,TRBJ1-2,CASSRGQSRLVYGYTF
TRBV5-1,.,TRBJ2-2,CASSYTGATGELFF
TRBV21-1,.,TRBJ2-7,CASSNVEGRGSYEQYF
TRBV7-7,.,TRBJ2-3,CASSLTPNLNPQYF
TRBV5-1,few,TRBJ2-1,CASSTGGSSYNEQFF
TRBV11-2,few,TRBJ1-2,CASSPQDRGYGYTF
TRBV9,.,TRBJ2-3,CASSGRLAGGSTDTQYF
TRBV11-2,.,TRBJ1-5,CASSLDRESQPQHF
TRBV4-2,.,TRBJ2-3,CASSTQRGTTDTQYF
TRBV11-2,.,TRBJ1-4,CASSSQGTLGKLFF
TRBV2,.,TRBJ1-2,CASSETGYYGYTF
TRBV11-2,.,TRBJ2-5,CASSLGGLAETQYF
TRBV10-2,.,TRBJ2-1,CASSRRTSGFDEQFF